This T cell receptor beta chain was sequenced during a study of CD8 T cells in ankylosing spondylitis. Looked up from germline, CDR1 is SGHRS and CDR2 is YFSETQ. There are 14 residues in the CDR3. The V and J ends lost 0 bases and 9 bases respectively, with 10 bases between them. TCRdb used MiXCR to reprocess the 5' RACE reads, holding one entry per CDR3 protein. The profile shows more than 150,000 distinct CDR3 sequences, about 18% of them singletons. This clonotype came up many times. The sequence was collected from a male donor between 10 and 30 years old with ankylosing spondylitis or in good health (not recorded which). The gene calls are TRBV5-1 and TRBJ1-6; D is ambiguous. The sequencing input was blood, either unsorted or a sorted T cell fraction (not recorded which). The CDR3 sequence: CASSLEREGSPLHF. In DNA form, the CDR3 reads TGCGCCAGCAGCTTGGAAAGGGAAGGTTCACCCCTCCACTTT.